These T cell receptor beta chains were read from a single sample in a study of blood T cells in healthy people across ages. TCRdb reprocessed the 5' RACE reads via MiXCR and lists one record per CDR3 protein. The sample contains some 900,000 distinct CDR3 sequences, about 30% of which appear only once. Sample: blood. All receptors come from a woman older than 75 in good health. Each CDR3 is given with its conserved first and last residue. Fields, in order: D gene, V gene, clone size, J gene, CDR3 DNA, CDR3 protein. The D gene is left open where the match is weak. Size is stated for part of the rows, as once, few or many counts, or as a class when the clone is expanded.

-	TRBV6-1	-	TRBJ2-1	TGTGCCAGCAGGGAAGTGGCGGGGTACAATGAGCAGTTCTTC	CASREVAGYNEQFF
-	TRBV7-2	many	TRBJ1-2	TGTGCCAGCAGCGAGGGGATGAGCTATGGCTACACCTTC	CASSEGMSYGYTF
-	TRBV28	few	TRBJ2-7	TGTGCCAGCAGAGGTGCAGGTTCTTCCTACGAGCAGTACTTC	CASRGAGSSYEQYF
-	TRBV30	-	TRBJ1-4	TGTGCCTGGGGACTCGATGAAAAACTGTTTTTT	CAWGLDEKLFF
-	TRBV12-3/TRBV12-4	many	TRBJ2-3	TGTGCCAGCAGTTTACGGGGTGGAGGAGGAGATACGCAGTATTTT	CASSLRGGGGDTQYF
TRBD1	TRBV7-2	many	TRBJ2-1	TGTGCCAGCAGCTTAGAGACAGGGGCATCCCATGAGCAGTTCTTC	CASSLETGASHEQFF
TRBD1	TRBV6-2/TRBV6-3	-	TRBJ1-5	TGTGCCAGCAGTTACCGGGACAGACCTAATCAGCCCCAGCATTTT	CASSYRDRPNQPQHF
-	TRBV4-2	-	TRBJ1-5	TGTGCCAGCAGCCAAGATGTCGGCAGGGGCAATCAGCCCCAGCATTTT	CASSQDVGRGNQPQHF
TRBD2	TRBV27	many	TRBJ2-3	TGTGCCAGCACCATGACTAGCGGGGCTGCGCAGTATTTT	CASTMTSGAAQYF
-	TRBV6-5	many	TRBJ1-1	TGTGCCAGCAGTTACTTTCCGGGGGCGAACACTGAAGCTTTCTTT	CASSYFPGANTEAFF
TRBD2	TRBV4-3	-	TRBJ2-1	TGCGTCAGCAGCCCCCTAGCGGGAATGGTCGATGAGCAGTTCTTC	CVSSPLAGMVDEQFF
-	TRBV28	-	TRBJ1-1	TGTGCCAGCAAGGGGACACTGATTTTCGGAGCTTTCTTT	CASKGTLIFGAFF
-	TRBV6-5	many	TRBJ1-1	TGTGCCAGCAGTTACTCGGGTGCGGGACGGAGGGGTGAAGCTTTCTTT	CASSYSGAGRRGEAFF
-	TRBV3-1	once	TRBJ2-3	TGTGCCAACAGCCAGGGGAACAGGGCCAGCACAGATACGCAGTATTTT	CANSQGNRASTDTQYF
-	TRBV6-6	many	TRBJ2-7	TGTGCCAGCAGTACGGACAGAACCTACGAGCAGTACTTC	CASSTDRTYEQYF
-	TRBV7-2	-	TRBJ1-2	TGTGCCAGCAGCTCACGACAGGTCTATGGCTACACCTTC	CASSSRQVYGYTF
-	TRBV20-1	many	TRBJ2-1	TGCAGTGCCATTATCGGGTCCAGCTTCAATGAGCAGTTCTTC	CSAIIGSSFNEQFF
-	TRBV9	few	TRBJ2-5	TGTGCCAGCAGCTTTTCCGGGGGGCAAGGGCCGATACATGAGACCCAGTACTTC	CASSFSGGQGPIHETQYF
-	TRBV20-1	many	TRBJ2-1	TGCAGTGCTAGGCTATTTGCTAGCACTGGGGGGAGTGAGCAGTTCTTC	CSARLFASTGGSEQFF
TRBD1	TRBV6-6	many	TRBJ2-5	TGTGCCAGCAGTCAACAGGGGACCCAAGAGACCCAGTACTTC	CASSQQGTQETQYF
TRBD1	TRBV20-1	-	TRBJ2-2	TGCAGTGCTAGGGCGCCGGGACAGGGATCATTCACCGGGGAGCTGTTTTTT	CSARAPGQGSFTGELFF
TRBD1	TRBV20-1	-	TRBJ1-4	TGCAGTGCTAGTCGACAGGGGGGGACTAATGAAAAACGGTTTTTT	CSASRQGGTNEKRFF
-	TRBV5-1	once	TRBJ1-5	TGCGCCAGCAGCCCGGGGACCGGGACGGATCAGCCCCAGCATTTT	CASSPGTGTDQPQHF
-	TRBV6-2/TRBV6-3	-	TRBJ2-1	TGTGCCAGCAGTACCAGGGATGCCCTGGGGGAGACCCAGTTCTTC	CASSTRDALGETQFF
-	TRBV5-1	many	TRBJ2-7	TGCGCCAGCAGCATCTTGGGGGGATCCTACGAGCAGTACTTC	CASSILGGSYEQYF
TRBD1	TRBV7-8	few	TRBJ1-2	TGTGCCAGCAGCTTAGCGGGACAGGGCGACTATGGCTACACCTTC	CASSLAGQGDYGYTF
-	TRBV3-1	-	TRBJ2-7	TGTGCCAGCAGCCAAACTAGAGGCTCCTACGAGCAGTACTTC	CASSQTRGSYEQYF
-	TRBV12-3/TRBV12-4	-	TRBJ1-5	TGTGCCAGCAGTCTTCAAAGGGCAGGGAGAAATCAGCCCCAGCATTTT	CASSLQRAGRNQPQHF
-	TRBV15	few	TRBJ2-2	TGTGCCACCAGCACGCAGGGTCCCGGGGAGCTGTTTTTT	CATSTQGPGELFF
TRBD1	TRBV29-1	few	TRBJ1-1	TGCAGCGTACGGACAGGCCGGTACACTGAAGCTTTCTTT	CSVRTGRYTEAFF
-	TRBV9	-	TRBJ2-7	TGTGCCAGCAGCCCAACCCAGCCCTACTACGAGCAGTACTTC	CASSPTQPYYEQYF
TRBD2	TRBV7-8	-	TRBJ2-3	TGTGCCAGCAGCTTTCGTCGCGACAGCGGGGGCCTCAGAGCGCAGTATTTT	CASSFRRDSGGLRAQYF
-	TRBV6-5	-	TRBJ2-5	TGTGCCAGCAAGCTCCCGGGGGAGACCCAGTACTTC	CASKLPGETQYF
-	TRBV7-2	-	TRBJ1-2	TGTGCCAGCAGCTTGTATCCGGGGGCGGTTAATGGCTACACCTTC	CASSLYPGAVNGYTF
TRBD2	TRBV20-1	-	TRBJ2-1	TGCAGTGCTAGGAGGTCTAGCGGGGGGGCCAATGGGCAGTTCTTC	CSARRSSGGANGQFF
-	TRBV6-5	once	TRBJ2-7	TGTGCCAGCAGTTACTCGAAGGAGCTTGGGGCTGCGAGCTCCTACGAGCAGTACTTC	CASSYSKELGAASSYEQYF
-	TRBV7-7	-	TRBJ2-2	TGTGCTAGCAGCTTAGCGTGGGGCACCGGGGAGCTGTTTTTT	CASSLAWGTGELFF
-	TRBV4-2	many	TRBJ1-2	TGTGCCAGCAGCCAAGAAGCAGGGGCGGTAGGCTATGGCTACACCTTC	CASSQEAGAVGYGYTF